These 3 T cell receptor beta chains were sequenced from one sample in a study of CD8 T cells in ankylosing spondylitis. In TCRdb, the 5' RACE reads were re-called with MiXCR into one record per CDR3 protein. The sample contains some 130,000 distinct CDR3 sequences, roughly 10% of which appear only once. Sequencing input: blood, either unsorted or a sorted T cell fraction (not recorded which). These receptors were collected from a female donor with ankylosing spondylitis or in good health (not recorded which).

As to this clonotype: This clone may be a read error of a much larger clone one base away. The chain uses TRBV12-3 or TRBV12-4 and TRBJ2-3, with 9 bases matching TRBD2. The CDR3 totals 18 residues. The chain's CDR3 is CAISLEAGSGGQGDTQYF. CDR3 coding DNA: TGTGCCATCAGTTTAGAGGCGGGTAGCGGGGGTCAAGGAGATACGCAGTATTTT.

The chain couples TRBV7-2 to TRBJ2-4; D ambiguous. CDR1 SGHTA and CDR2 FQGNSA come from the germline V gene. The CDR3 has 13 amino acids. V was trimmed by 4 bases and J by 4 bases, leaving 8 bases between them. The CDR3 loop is CASSYDRKNIQYF. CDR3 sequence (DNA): TGTGCCAGCAGCTATGACCGGAAAAACATTCAGTACTTC.

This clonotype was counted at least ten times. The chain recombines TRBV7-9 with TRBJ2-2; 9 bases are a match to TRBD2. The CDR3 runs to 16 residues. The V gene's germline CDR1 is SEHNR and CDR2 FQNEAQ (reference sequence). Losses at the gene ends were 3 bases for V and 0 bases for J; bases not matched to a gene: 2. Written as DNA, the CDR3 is TGTGCCAGCAGCTTGGCTAGCGGGGCGAACACCGGGGAGCTGTTTTTT. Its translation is CASSLASGANTGELFF.